This T cell receptor (beta chain) was sequenced during a study of shared clonotypes between healthy human individuals. As concerns this clone: Its specificity is not known.

CDR3 length equals 16 residues. Germline values: CDR1 SGHDT, CDR2 YYEEEE. The ends were cut back, 0 bases at V and 8 bases at J, with 18 bases in the middle. Every subset had its genomic DNA shared out evenly among several immunoSEQ plates. The data were produced by immunoSEQ multiplex PCR, yet TCRdb's version contains in-frame clones alone and is incomplete. The table lists approximately 500,000 clones, 78% of them singletons. Study findings and constraints: Enrolling few donors narrowed the genetic and exposure-history diversity that was represented.

The specimen was PBMCs. V and J are TRBV5-6 and TRBJ2-1; either TRBD1 or TRBD2 may fit D (6 bases each). The TCR comes from a woman in her thirties or forties in good health. Some clones in this sample may be carry-over from other donors' samples. The DNA for the CDR3 is TGTGCCAGCAGCTTGGAGATTGGGGGGCTCTTGGATGAGCAGTTCTTC. Its translation: CASSLEIGGLLDEQFF.